The next 32 T cell receptor beta chains were all read from a single sample in a study of T cell repertoires in cytomegalovirus infection. TCRdb independently ran MiXCR on the reads; one entry per CDR3 protein. The sample has around 230,000 distinct CDR3 sequences; around 6.6% are singletons. The material sequenced was PBMCs. All receptors come from a human donor in good health (CMV status not recorded). Some clones in this sample may be carry-over from other donors' samples.

Details on this clonotype: Mismatch with germline at one junction end may stem from a read error. The V and J genes are TRBV7-2 and TRBJ2-3; D remains unclear. Germline V gives CDR1 SGHTA, CDR2 FQGNSA. The CDR3 length is 13 residues. In nucleotides, the CDR3 is TGTGCCGGCAGCTTAATGCTTCCAGATACGCAGTATTTT. Translating gives CAGSLMLPDTQYF.

Many counts were recorded for this clonotype. The V and J genes are TRBV28 and TRBJ1-5; 7 bases are a match to TRBD1. The CDR3 length is 13 residues. Germline CDR1 and CDR2: MDHEN and SYDVKM. V shed 5 bases and J 6 bases; nucleotides not matched to a gene: 4. The CDR3 sequence is CASSPDRVQPQHF. CDR3 sequence (DNA): TGTGCCAGCAGTCCCGACAGGGTTCAGCCCCAGCATTTT.

This clonotype has ten or more counts. The chain links TRBV20-1 to TRBJ1-2; the D is unclear. V dropped 0 bases and J dropped 6 bases, with 14 bases sitting between them. From germline, CDR1 is DFQATT and CDR2 SNEGSKA (reference sequence). The CDR3 spans 14 residues. CDR3 nucleotide sequence: TGCAGTGCTAGAGATTATGGCAGGAGGGATGGCTACACCTTC. This encodes CSARDYGRRDGYTF.

This clonotype showed up many times. The genes are TRBV28 and TRBJ1-1; TRBD1 matches 9 bases. J gave up 5 bases and V 4 bases, and 5 bases lay outside the gene matches. This CDR3 comprises 14 residues. CDR1 is MDHEN and CDR2 is SYDVKM in the germline V gene. The CDR3 loop reads CASSSTGGGTEAFF. The CDR3 DNA is TGTGCCAGCAGTTCGACAGGGGGAGGGACTGAAGCTTTCTTT.

This clonotype was counted at least ten times. The chain combines TRBV28 with TRBJ1-5; 9 bases line up with TRBD1. The CDR3 sequence is 16 residues long. The J segment lost 1 base and the V segment lost 5 bases, leaving 6 bases of the junction unmatched. The germline gives CDR1 MDHEN, CDR2 SYDVKM. CDR3 sequence: CASSTLGQGSNQPQHF. The CDR3 DNA reads as TGTGCCAGCAGTACCTTGGGACAGGGAAGCAATCAGCCCCAGCATTTT.

In this sample, this clonotype turned up many times. The V gene is TRBV20-1, the J gene TRBJ2-3; 8 nucleotides match TRBD2. J was trimmed by 4 bases and V by 3 bases; bases with no gene match: 0. This CDR3 comprises 12 residues. Looked up from germline, CDR1 is DFQATT and CDR2 is SNEGSKA (reference sequence). The CDR3 region is CSASGGADTQYF. The CDR3 bases are TGCAGTGCTAGCGGGGGGGCAGATACGCAGTATTTT.

In regard to this clonotype: One end of the junction is discordant with germline, which a read error may explain. The V call is TRBV6-5, the J call TRBJ2-6; tentative D call: TRBD1 (6 bases). In germline, CDR1 is MNHEY, CDR2 SVGAGI. The CDR3 contains 13 residues. CDR3 nucleotide sequence: TGTGACAGCAGTTACAGGGCGATCAGCGTCCCGACTTTC. Translating gives CDSSYRAISVPTF.

Ten or more counts support this clonotype. The rearrangement links TRBV7-2 to TRBJ2-1; 7 nucleotides align to TRBD2. Germline CDR1 and CDR2: SGHTA and FQGNSA. The CDR3 has 13 amino acids. V lost 5 bases and J lost 9; bases outside the gene matches: 7. The DNA of the CDR3 is TGTGCCAGCAGCACCCGACTAGCCGGTGAGCAGTTCTTC. Encoded protein: CASSTRLAGEQFF.

This clonotype occurred many times. This chain joins TRBV20-1 and TRBJ2-7; TRBD1 aligns across 8 bases. Germline V gene data show CDR1 as DFQATT and CDR2 as SNEGSKA (reference sequence). The length of the CDR3 is 12 residues. This CDR3 reads CSWTGSSYEQYF. The CDR3 DNA follows: TGCAGCTGGACAGGGAGCTCCTACGAGCAGTACTTC.

This clonotype was counted a few times. The chain has TRBV27 and TRBJ2-7, with a tentative D call TRBD2 (5 bases). Germline assignment: CDR1 MNHEY and CDR2 SMNVEV (reference sequence). Trimming shortened V by 1 base and J by 2 bases, and 12 bases separated the two germline ends. The CDR3 consists of 15 residues. DNA of the CDR3: TGTGCCAGCAGTTTATTTCGCGGGCAACCCTACGAGCAGTACTTC. Encoded protein: CASSLFRGQPYEQYF.

This clonotype was recorded many times. The rearrangement uses TRBV19 and TRBJ2-7, with D possibly being TRBD1 (6 bases). The germline V and J ends were trimmed by 3 bases and 2 bases, with 14 bases remaining between them. CDR3 length: 15 residues. Germline assignment: CDR1 LNHDA and CDR2 SQIVND (reference sequence). The CDR3 DNA is TGTGCCAGTAGTATTTGGTCAGGGGCTACCTACGAGCAGTACTTC. This translates into CASSIWSGATYEQYF. Complete variable domain (other parts from reference TRBV19 and TRBJ2-7): DGGITQSPKYLFRKEGQNVTLSCEQNLNHDAMYWYRQDPGQGLRLIYYSQIVNDFQKGDIAEGYSVSREKKESFPLTVTSAQKNPTAFYLCASSIWSGATYEQYFGPGTRLTVT.

This clonotype was detected ten times or more. The CDR3 DNA reads TGCAGTGCTAGATCAGGGGGCAGGGAGCCCCAGCATTTT. It codes for CSARSGGREPQHF. The J gene is TRBJ1-5, the V gene TRBV20-1, with TRBD1 matching over 8 bases. The germline V gene has CDR1 DFQATT and CDR2 SNEGSKA (reference sequence). The length of the CDR3 is 13 residues. Germline trimming cut 2 bases from V and 8 bases from J; bases unmatched to any gene: 5.

The chain carries TRBV29-1 and TRBJ1-2; 7 positions match TRBD1. V was pared by 0 bases and J by 4 bases, with 8 bases of the junction left unmatched. Per germline, CDR1 SQVTM and CDR2 ANQGSEA. The length of the CDR3 is 15 residues. The CDR3 DNA reads as TGCAGCGTTGAAGAAGGGGACAGCGGATTCTATGGCTACACCTTC. It yields the protein CSVEEGDSGFYGYTF. Filled out from reference TRBV29-1 and TRBJ1-2, the complete variable domain reads SAVISQKPSRDICQRGTSLTIQCQVDSQVTMMFWYRQQPGQSLTLIATANQGSEATYESGFVIDKFPISRPNLTFSTLTVSNMSPEDSSIYLCSVEEGDSGFYGYTFGSGTRLTVV.

In this sample, this clonotype turned up many times. The chain is built from TRBV6-5 and TRBJ2-5, with 8 bases that match TRBD1. Germline assignment: CDR1 MNHEY and CDR2 SVGAGI. The length of the CDR3 is 12 residues. J gave up 5 bases and V 6 bases, and 2 bases lay outside the gene matches. The CDR3, as DNA: TGTGCCAGCAGCAGGACAGGGGAGACCCAGTACTTC. It encodes CASSRTGETQYF.

At least ten counts were recorded for this clonotype. The J gene is TRBJ2-1, the V gene TRBV18, with TRBD1 matching over 9 bases. The CDR3 covers 14 residues. The V and J ends lost 1 base and 6 bases, in that order; junction bases with no gene match: 1. CDR1 and CDR2 from the germline V gene are KGHSH and LQKENI. The CDR3 DNA sequence: TGTGCCAGCTCACCACGACAGGGGGGCAATGAGCAGTTCTTC. It translates to CASSPRQGGNEQFF.

In its sample, this clonotype was seen many times. The chain employs TRBV2 and TRBJ2-2, with 8 bases fitting TRBD1. Germline V CDR1 and CDR2: SNHLY, FYNNEI. This CDR3 has 14 residues. The V gene end was trimmed by 7 bases and the J gene end by 6 bases; junction bases not matched to a gene: 7. This CDR3 reads CASNRDRRSGELFF. DNA for the CDR3: TGTGCCAGCAACAGGGACAGGCGGTCCGGGGAGCTGTTTTTT.

This clonotype was observed at least ten times. This chain uses TRBV5-5 with TRBJ2-3, with D unresolved. V lost 0 bases and J lost 8, with 13 bases in between. Germline loops: CDR1 SGHKS, CDR2 YYEKEE (reference sequence). The CDR3 spans 14 residues. The CDR3 DNA reads as TGTGCCAGCAGCTTGGAAGTGTCTGGGCGTACGCAGTATTTT. This translates into CASSLEVSGRTQYF. The full variable domain, in which reference TRBV5-5 and TRBJ2-3 provide the parts outside the CDR3, is DAGVTQSPTHLIKTRGQQVTLRCSPISGHKSVSWYQQVLGQGPQFIFQYYEKEERGRGNFPDRFSARQFPNYSSELNVNALLLGDSALYLCASSLEVSGRTQYFGPGTRLTVL.

This clonotype was observed many times. The V and J genes are TRBV2 and TRBJ1-1; D remains ambiguous. Germline CDR1 reads SNHLY; CDR2 reads FYNNEI. The CDR3 has 15 amino acids. Trimming shortened V by 3 bases and J by 0 bases, and 11 bases separated the two germline ends. As DNA, the CDR3 is TGTGCCAGCAGTGATGACCGAACCATGAACACTGAAGCTTTCTTT. Translating it yields CASSDDRTMNTEAFF.

J is TRBJ2-5 and V is TRBV20-1; 8 bases agree with TRBD2. The V and J ends lost 1 base and 2 bases, in that order; junction bases with no gene match: 3. The CDR3 runs 14 residues. Per the germline V gene, CDR1 is DFQATT and CDR2 is SNEGSKA (reference sequence). CDR3 protein: CSARVPGGQETQYF. CDR3 bases: TGCAGTGCTAGAGTCCCGGGGGGGCAAGAGACCCAGTACTTC.

The chain uses TRBV7-9 and TRBJ1-2; D is unresolved. Per the germline V gene, CDR1 is SEHNR and CDR2 is FQNEAQ (reference sequence). The CDR3 has 12 amino acids. Trimming left V 5 bases short and J 7 bases short, with 11 bases between. CDR3 in amino acids: CASSTPRGGYTF. The CDR3 nucleotides read TGTGCCAGCAGCACCCCCAGAGGTGGCTACACCTTC.

This clonotype has at least ten counts. The V and J genes are TRBV7-2 and TRBJ2-7; tentative D call: TRBD1 (5 bases). Looked up from germline, CDR1 is SGHTA and CDR2 is FQGNSA. V lost 5 bases, J lost 0 bases, and 8 bases lay in between. The CDR3 covers 13 residues. The CDR3 loop reads CASSRQSSYEQYF. The CDR3 DNA reads TGTGCCAGCAGCCGACAGAGCTCCTACGAGCAGTACTTC.

This clonotype was observed many times. This chain connects TRBV19 to TRBJ2-7, with D maybe TRBD1 (5 bases). This CDR3 region has 14 residues. V lost 5 bases and J lost 3, with 14 bases in between. Germline V gives CDR1 LNHDA, CDR2 SQIVND (reference sequence). The CDR3 reads CASSGALLGYEQYF. DNA of the CDR3: TGTGCCAGTAGTGGGGCGCTCCTTGGCTACGAGCAGTACTTC.

The chain carries TRBV19 and TRBJ2-5; TRBD1 agrees at 8 bases. The germline gives CDR1 LNHDA, CDR2 SQIVND (reference sequence). CDR3 length equals 14 residues. V was clipped by 8 bases and J by 4 bases; unmatched bases: 9. The CDR3 is CASGWTGNGETQYF. The CDR3 DNA is TGTGCCAGTGGATGGACAGGGAACGGAGAGACCCAGTACTTC.

The gene calls are TRBV9 and TRBJ1-6; D ambiguous. CDR1 and CDR2 from the germline V gene are SGDLS and YYNGEE. The CDR3 has 15 amino acids. Deletions cut 3 bases from V and 7 bases from J, with 14 bases between. In DNA, the CDR3 is TGTGCCAGCAGCGGTTTATTGGCCTCGAATTCACCCCTCCACTTT. The encoded protein is CASSGLLASNSPLHF.

This clonotype was observed at least ten times. The rearrangement uses TRBV4-1 and TRBJ1-4, with 10 bases matching TRBD1. V was clipped by 4 bases and J by 0 bases; unmatched bases: 5. The CDR3 runs 17 residues. Germline-derived CDR1 and CDR2 are MGHRA and YSYEKL. This CDR3 is CASSLRDRGSTNEKLFF. As DNA, the CDR3 is TGCGCCAGCAGCCTGCGGGACAGGGGCTCAACTAATGAAAAACTGTTTTTT.

This chain uses TRBV14 with TRBJ1-2; D gene uncertain. Per the germline V gene, CDR1 is SGHDN and CDR2 is FVKESK. V lost 4 bases to trimming and J lost 4 bases, with 13 bases between them. CDR3 length equals 14 residues. This chain's CDR3 is CASSPRPVTYGYTF. CDR3 nucleotides: TGTGCCAGCAGCCCAAGGCCAGTCACCTATGGCTACACCTTC.

This clonotype appeared many times. The V gene is TRBV6-2 or TRBV6-3, the J gene TRBJ1-5, with D perhaps matching TRBD1 (6 bases). The V gene's germline CDR1 is MNHEY and CDR2 SVGEGT. V was shortened by 5 bases and J by 6 bases, with 8 bases between the two germline ends. This CDR3 has 12 amino acids. The CDR3 spells CASSNRVQPQHF. CDR3 DNA: TGTGCCAGCAGTAACAGGGTTCAGCCCCAGCATTTT.

This clonotype was picked up many times. The chain is built from TRBV28 and TRBJ1-4; 7 bases fit TRBD1. Germline V gives CDR1 MDHEN, CDR2 SYDVKM. V lost 6 bases and J lost 3; bases outside the gene matches: 4. The CDR3 loop spans 14 amino acids. The CDR3 reads CASRFGTANEKLFF. CDR3 bases: TGTGCCAGCAGATTCGGGACAGCTAATGAAAAACTGTTTTTT.

The chain joins TRBV11-2 to TRBJ2-1; 11 bases line up with TRBD2. The length of the CDR3 is 18 residues. V lost 7 bases, J lost 7 bases, and 18 bases stayed unmatched. Germline CDR1 and CDR2: SGHAT and FQNNGV. CDR3 in DNA: TGTGCCAGCACCAGAGCCCGGGTAGCGGGGGGGACCCTTAATGAGCAGTTCTTC. This codes for CASTRARVAGGTLNEQFF.

The table lists this clonotype with many counts. This rearrangement joins TRBV28 to TRBJ2-3; 12 bases align to TRBD2. V shed 4 bases, J shed 6 bases, and the junction held 11 bases outside the gene matches. The germline gives CDR1 MDHEN, CDR2 SYDVKM. The CDR3 extends over 17 amino acids. The CDR3 reads CASSSPHSSGGADTQYF. CDR3 DNA: TGTGCCAGCAGTTCACCGCACTCTAGCGGGGGGGCCGATACGCAGTATTTT.

This clonotype came up many times. This sequence joins TRBV20-1 and TRBJ2-5; D is perhaps TRBD1 (6 bases). CDR3 length: 13 amino acids. V was cut by 6 bases and J by 2 bases, with 13 bases left in between. Germline assignment: CDR1 DFQATT and CDR2 SNEGSKA (reference sequence). This CDR3 reads CSAAQGQQETQYF. CDR3 in DNA: TGCAGTGCAGCTCAGGGACAACAAGAGACCCAGTACTTC.

There are many counts of this clonotype. The chain couples TRBV30 to TRBJ2-6; perhaps D is TRBD1 or TRBD2 (5 bases each). V lost 3 bases to trimming and J lost 9 bases, with 12 bases between them. The germline CDR1 and CDR2 sequences are GTSNPN and SVGIG (reference sequence). This CDR3 is 13 amino acids long. The CDR3 spells CAWSNGTVNVLTF. The DNA for the CDR3 is TGTGCCTGGAGCAACGGGACCGTCAACGTCCTGACTTTC.